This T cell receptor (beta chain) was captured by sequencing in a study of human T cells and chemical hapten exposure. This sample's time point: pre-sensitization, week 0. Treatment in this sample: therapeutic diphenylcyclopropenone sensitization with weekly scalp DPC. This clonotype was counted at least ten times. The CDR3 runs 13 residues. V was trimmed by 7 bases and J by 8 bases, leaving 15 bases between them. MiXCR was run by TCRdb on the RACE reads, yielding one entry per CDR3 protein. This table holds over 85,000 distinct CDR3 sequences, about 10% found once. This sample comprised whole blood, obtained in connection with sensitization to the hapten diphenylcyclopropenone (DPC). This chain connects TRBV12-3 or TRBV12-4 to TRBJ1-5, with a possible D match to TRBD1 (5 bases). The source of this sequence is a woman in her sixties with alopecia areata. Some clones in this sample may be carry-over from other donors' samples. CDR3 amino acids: CASTRQTQEPQHF. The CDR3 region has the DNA TGTGCCAGCACGAGACAGACCCAAGAGCCCCAGCATTTT.